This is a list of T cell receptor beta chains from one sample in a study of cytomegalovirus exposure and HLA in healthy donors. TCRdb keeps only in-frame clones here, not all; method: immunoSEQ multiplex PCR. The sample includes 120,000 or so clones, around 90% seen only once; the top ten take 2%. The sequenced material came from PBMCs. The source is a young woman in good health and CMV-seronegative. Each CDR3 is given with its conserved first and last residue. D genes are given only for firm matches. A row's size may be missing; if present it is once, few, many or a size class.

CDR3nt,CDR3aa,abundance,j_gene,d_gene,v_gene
TGTGCCAGCAGTTCGGGACTTCCTTCCTACGAGCAGTACTTC,CASSSGLPSYEQYF,NA,TRBJ2-7,NA,TRBV2
TGTGCCAGCAAACCCACTTCAGGGATGGGGCAGTTCTTC,CASKPTSGMGQFF,once,TRBJ2-1,NA,TRBV27
TGTGCCAGCAGCTTACGAACAGGGAAAACCGGGGAGCTGTTTTTT,CASSLRTGKTGELFF,NA,TRBJ2-2,NA,TRBV7-9
TGCGCCAGCAGCCCCGGAAGGGGGTACGAGCAGTACTTC,CASSPGRGYEQYF,NA,TRBJ2-7,NA,TRBV5-1
TGTGCCAGCAGCAGGGACAGCATAAAACAGTACTTC,CASSRDSIKQYF,once,TRBJ2-5,TRBD1,TRBV13
TGTGCCACCAGCAGGAGCAACGTTTGGGGGGACCAAGGCAATGAGCAGTTCTTC,CATSRSNVWGDQGNEQFF,NA,TRBJ2-1,NA,TRBV15
TGTGCCAGCAGTTTGTCAGCAGCGCCTAGGTATGGCTACACCTTC,CASSLSAAPRYGYTF,NA,TRBJ1-2,NA,TRBV28
TGCGCCAGCAGCCTAAGAACAGGGAACTATGGCTACACCTTC,CASSLRTGNYGYTF,NA,TRBJ1-2,NA,TRBV5-1
TGTGCCAGCGCCACGGTAGAAAGGACAGGGGCGGTGGACACCATATATTTT,CASATVERTGAVDTIYF,NA,TRBJ1-3,TRBD1,TRBV7-2
TGTGCCAGCAGTTACGGTAGCCAGGGGATTCCTCAGCCCCAGCATTTT,CASSYGSQGIPQPQHF,NA,TRBJ1-5,NA,TRBV6-6
TGCGCCAGCAGTGAGTCCAGTACAGCCACTGAAGCTTTCTTT,CASSESSTATEAFF,NA,TRBJ1-1,NA,TRBV10-2
TGCAGCGTTGAGGCTGAATTTTCATACAATGAGCAGTTCTTC,CSVEAEFSYNEQFF,NA,TRBJ2-1,NA,TRBV29-1
TGTGCCAGCTCACCGGGGATTAGCGGAGGATTCCAAGAGACCCAGTACTTC,CASSPGISGGFQETQYF,NA,TRBJ2-5,NA,TRBV18
TGTGCCAGTAGTAGGTCTAGCGGAGATACGCAGTATTTT,CASSRSSGDTQYF,NA,TRBJ2-3,TRBD2,TRBV19
TGTGCCAGCTCACCCTCCAGTGGTACTGAAGCTTTCTTT,CASSPSSGTEAFF,NA,TRBJ1-1,NA,TRBV18
TGCGCCAGCAGATATCGGTACAGGGATGGCGGCTACACCTTC,CASRYRYRDGGYTF,few,TRBJ1-2,NA,TRBV5-1
TGTGCCTGGGATAGCGGCTTAGGAAATGAGCAGTTCTTC,CAWDSGLGNEQFF,once,TRBJ2-1,NA,TRBV30
TGTGCCAGCTCAAGGACATATGAATCGGAGACCCAGTACTTC,CASSRTYESETQYF,NA,TRBJ2-5,NA,TRBV18
TGTGCCAGCAGCGTGACGGGACTAGCGGGATACAATGAGCAGTTCTTC,CASSVTGLAGYNEQFF,NA,TRBJ2-1,TRBD2,TRBV9
TGTGCCAGCAGCTTACGAGTCTCTGGGGCCAACGTCCTGACTTTC,CASSLRVSGANVLTF,NA,TRBJ2-6,NA,TRBV11-3
TGTGCCAGCAGTGAAGTTTCGGTGAACACTGAAGCTTTCTTT,CASSEVSVNTEAFF,NA,TRBJ1-1,NA,TRBV2
TGCAGCGTTGACTTACAGGGGACTGGAAACACCATATATTTT,CSVDLQGTGNTIYF,NA,TRBJ1-3,TRBD1,TRBV29-1
TGTGCCAGCAGCAGCCGCCTCGGACAGTTAAGCCAGAAAAACATTCAGTACTTC,CASSSRLGQLSQKNIQYF,NA,TRBJ2-4,NA,TRBV7-2
TGCAGCGTTTATAAGGACAGGGAATTCAATGAGCAGTTCTTC,CSVYKDREFNEQFF,NA,TRBJ2-1,TRBD1,TRBV29-1